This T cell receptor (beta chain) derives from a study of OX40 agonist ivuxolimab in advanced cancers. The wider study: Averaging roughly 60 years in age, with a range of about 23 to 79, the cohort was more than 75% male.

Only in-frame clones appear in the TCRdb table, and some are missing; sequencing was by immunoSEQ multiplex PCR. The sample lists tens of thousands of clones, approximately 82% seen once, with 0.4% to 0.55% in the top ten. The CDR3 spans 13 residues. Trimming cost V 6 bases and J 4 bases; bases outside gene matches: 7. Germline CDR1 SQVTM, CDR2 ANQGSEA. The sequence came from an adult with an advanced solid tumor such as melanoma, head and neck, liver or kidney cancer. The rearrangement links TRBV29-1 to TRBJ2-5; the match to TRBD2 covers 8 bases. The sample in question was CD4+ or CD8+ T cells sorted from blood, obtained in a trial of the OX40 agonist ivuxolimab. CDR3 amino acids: CSVNREGGETQYF. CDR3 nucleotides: TGCAGCGTGAACCGGGAGGGGGGAGAGACCCAGTACTTC.